These 21 T cell receptor beta chains were all obtained from the same sample, sequenced in a study of T-cell memory formation after mild COVID-19. Via MiXCR, TCRdb re-called the 5' RACE reads, giving one row per CDR3 protein. The sample yields 250,000 to 350,000 distinct CDR3 sequences, roughly an eighth seen once. The sequencing sample was made of PBMCs or a T cell subset sorted from them (not recorded which). Receptors were obtained from a man between 18 and 29 years old who had mild COVID-19 (a few samples of this study predate the infection). Cell type and time point are not known.

J is TRBJ1-6 and V is TRBV30; 7 nucleotides line up with TRBD1. The V gene's germline CDR1 is GTSNPN and CDR2 SVGIG (reference sequence). CDR3 size: 15 residues. The V segment lost 0 bases and the J segment 7 bases; nucleotides outside the gene matches: 6. CDR3 coding DNA: TGTGCCTGGAGTGTAGGCGGGACAGTGAATTCACCCCTCCACTTT. Translated, it gives CAWSVGGTVNSPLHF.

J is TRBJ1-1 and V is TRBV7-2, with D perhaps TRBD1 (5 bases). Germline-derived CDR1 and CDR2 are SGHTA and FQGNSA. The V end was cut by 9 bases, the J end by 0 bases, with 11 bases between. The CDR3 spans 13 residues. The CDR3 spells CASTLGVNTEAFF. In DNA form, the CDR3 reads TGTGCCAGTACTCTGGGGGTGAACACTGAAGCTTTCTTT.

This sequence joins TRBV4-3 and TRBJ1-2; 10 nucleotides line up with TRBD1. CDR1 and CDR2 from the germline V gene are LGHNA and YSLEER. V was clipped by 1 base and J by 7 bases; unmatched bases: 9. The CDR3 has 16 residues. CDR3 amino acids: CASSQAGTGAAGGYTF. As DNA, the CDR3 is TGCGCCAGCAGCCAAGCTGGGACAGGGGCGGCGGGTGGCTACACCTTC.

The chain is built from TRBV5-1 and TRBJ2-5; TRBD2 is a possible D gene (5 bases). Trimming removed 4 bases from V and 5 bases from J, with 12 bases in between. The length of the CDR3 is 13 residues. Germline CDR1 reads SGHRS; CDR2 reads YFSETQ. CDR3 bases: TGCGCCAGCAGCGCGGGTCTTAAGGAGACCCAGTACTTC. Translating it yields CASSAGLKETQYF.

This clonotype was counted a few times. This rearrangement joins TRBV9 to TRBJ2-1; 10 bases are a match to TRBD2. Germline CDR1 and CDR2: SGDLS and YYNGEE. The length of the CDR3 is 16 residues. Trimming removed 4 bases from V and 9 bases from J; junction bases left unmatched: 13. The CDR3 protein is CASSSQSGTSVSEQFF. The CDR3 DNA sequence: TGTGCCAGCAGCTCCCAATCCGGGACTAGCGTCAGTGAGCAGTTCTTC.

This clonotype was recorded many times. CDR3 DNA sequence: TGCGCCAGCAGCTCCGGGACAGGGCAGGCGACTGAAGCTTTCTTT. Amino acid sequence: CASSSGTGQATEAFF. V is TRBV5-1 and J is TRBJ1-1, with 9 bases fitting TRBD1. Germline V gene lookup returns CDR1 SGHRS and CDR2 YFSETQ. With V trimmed by 3 bases and J by 5 bases, 8 bases remained unmatched. This CDR3 spans 15 amino acids.

The chain recombines TRBV5-1 with TRBJ2-5; TRBD1 matches at 9 bases. The CDR3 is 14 residues long. Losses at the gene ends were 4 bases for V and 5 bases for J; bases not matched to a gene: 6. Germline V lookup: CDR1 SGHRS, CDR2 YFSETQ. The CDR3 DNA follows: TGCGCCAGCAGCGCGTCCGGGACAGGGGAGACCCAGTACTTC. This sequence encodes CASSASGTGETQYF.

The J gene is TRBJ1-1, the V gene TRBV20-1; tentatively, D is TRBD1 (5 bases). The CDR3 runs 13 residues. Germline CDR1 DFQATT, CDR2 SNEGSKA (reference sequence). Trimming cost V 5 bases and J 7 bases, with 17 bases left between them. The CDR3 is CSAQPGRGDEAFF. CDR3 coding DNA: TGCAGTGCTCAACCGGGACGGGGAGATGAAGCTTTCTTT.

This clonotype was seen more than once but under ten times. This chain connects TRBV7-9 to TRBJ1-4; perhaps TRBD1 as D (5 bases). This CDR3 is built from 15 residues. Germline CDR1 is SEHNR and CDR2 is FQNEAQ (reference sequence). Trimming shortened V by 4 bases and J by 8 bases, and 17 bases separated the two germline ends. This CDR3 reads CASSSVLGDGEKLFF. CDR3 in DNA: TGTGCCAGCAGCTCCGTTTTGGGGGATGGAGAAAAACTGTTTTTT. The variable domain in full, with the rest retrieved from reference TRBV7-9 and TRBJ1-4, is DTGVSQNPRHKITKRGQNVTFRCDPISEHNRLYWYRQTLGQGPEFLTYFQNEAQLEKSRLLSDRFSAERPKGSFSTLEIQRTEQGDSAMYLCASSSVLGDGEKLFFGSGTQLSVL.

Comments on this clonotype: With a much larger clone just one base away, this may be a read error. V is TRBV10-1 and J is TRBJ2-2; 7 bases line up with TRBD2. The CDR3 consists of 16 residues. Per germline, CDR1 WNHNN and CDR2 SYGVQD (reference sequence). The CDR3 protein is CASSESRESDTGEMFF. The CDR3 DNA reads as TGCGCCAGCAGTGAGTCGCGGGAGTCGGACACCGGGGAGATGTTTTTT.

This clonotype occurred many times. CDR3: CSVGSGGHYEQFF. The CDR3 coding sequence is TGCAGCGTCGGTAGCGGGGGGCATTATGAGCAGTTCTTC. The gene calls are TRBV29-1 and TRBJ2-1; TRBD2 matches at 10 bases. Germline V gene data show CDR1 as SQVTM and CDR2 as ANQGSEA. The CDR3 extends over 13 amino acids. J was trimmed by 8 bases and V by 6 bases; bases with no gene match: 7.

This clonotype was seen a few times. The rearrangement uses TRBV6-2 or TRBV6-3 and TRBJ2-7; maybe TRBD2 (6 bases). CDR1 MNHEY and CDR2 SVGEGT come from the germline V gene. V dropped 2 bases and J dropped 2 bases, with 13 bases sitting between them. The CDR3 runs to 15 residues. The CDR3 DNA reads TGTGCCAGCAGTTACGATCCTAGCGAGACCTACGAGCAGTACGTC. Its protein is CASSYDPSETYEQYV.

This CDR3 reads CASSPLRGQGVYEQYV. The DNA of the CDR3 is TGTGCCAGCAGTCCCTTACGGGGGCAAGGGGTCTACGAGCAGTACGTC. The rearrangement joins TRBV6-2 or TRBV6-3 to TRBJ2-7, with D perhaps given as TRBD1 or TRBD2 (6 bases each). V lost 5 bases and J lost 3, with 20 bases in between. Looked up from germline, CDR1 is MNHEY and CDR2 is SVGEGT. The CDR3 loop spans 16 amino acids.

The rearrangement uses TRBV20-1 and TRBJ2-3, with D perhaps TRBD1 (6 bases). Germline CDR1 reads DFQATT; CDR2 reads SNEGSKA (reference sequence). The CDR3 contains 15 residues. V gave up 5 bases and J gave up 7 bases, with 22 bases separating them. Here the CDR3 DNA reads TGCAGTGCTGGATACAGGGAATGGGACGTAAATACGCAGTATTTT. As protein: CSAGYREWDVNTQYF.

The rearrangement uses TRBV20-1 and TRBJ2-7; a possible D gene is TRBD2 (5 bases). The CDR3 is 13 amino acids. The ends were cut back, 0 bases at V and 3 bases at J, with 9 bases in the middle. CDR1 and CDR2 from the germline V gene are DFQATT and SNEGSKA (reference sequence). CDR3 sequence: CSARDGVHYEQYV. CDR3 nucleotide sequence: TGCAGTGCTAGAGACGGGGTCCACTACGAGCAGTACGTC.

The rearrangement joins TRBV20-1 to TRBJ2-3, with D unresolved. The CDR3 length is 13 residues. CDR1 is DFQATT and CDR2 is SNEGSKA in the germline V gene (reference sequence). The germline V and J ends were trimmed by 5 bases and 0 bases, with 9 bases remaining between them. The CDR3: CSAWSQSTDTQYF. CDR3 sequence (DNA): TGCAGTGCTTGGTCACAGAGCACAGATACGCAGTATTTT.

In its sample, this clonotype was seen a few times. This chain joins TRBV20-1 and TRBJ2-7, with D uncertain. Trimming stripped 5 bases from V and 0 bases from J, with 11 bases between. The germline CDR1 and CDR2 sequences are DFQATT and SNEGSKA (reference sequence). CDR3 length equals 13 residues. As DNA, the CDR3 is TGCAGTGCTGACGGACGGAACTCCTACGAGCAGTACTTC. Protein: CSADGRNSYEQYF.

The rearrangement uses TRBV6-1 and TRBJ2-1; D uncertain. The CDR3 loop spans 15 amino acids. With 6 bases removed from V and 8 bases from J, the gap between germline ends came to 20 bases. The germline gives CDR1 MNHNS, CDR2 SASEGT. The CDR3, as DNA: TGTGCCAGCAGCCCTTCCTGGGTAGGGATCGATGAGCAGTTCTTC. Its translation is CASSPSWVGIDEQFF.

The chain combines TRBV4-1 with TRBJ1-5, with a possible D match to TRBD1 (5 bases). CDR3 size: 17 residues. V was cut by 4 bases and J by 0 bases, with 16 bases left in between. Looked up from germline, CDR1 is MGHRA and CDR2 is YSYEKL. The CDR3 protein is CASSPGQGIPSNQPQHF. CDR3 DNA sequence: TGCGCCAGCAGCCCGGGGCAGGGAATTCCTAGCAATCAGCCCCAGCATTTT.

This clonotype was observed a handful of times. This chain joins TRBV19 and TRBJ1-1; D unclear. This CDR3 is 14 amino acids long. Germline V lookup: CDR1 LNHDA, CDR2 SQIVND (reference sequence). The V end was cut by 6 bases, the J end by 5 bases, with 16 bases between. The CDR3 sequence: CASSSAGSRTEAFF. In DNA form, the CDR3 reads TGTGCCAGTAGCAGTGCAGGTTCGCGGACTGAAGCTTTCTTT. The full variable domain, rest sourced from reference TRBV19 and TRBJ1-1, is DGGITQSPKYLFRKEGQNVTLSCEQNLNHDAMYWYRQDPGQGLRLIYYSQIVNDFQKGDIAEGYSVSREKKESFPLTVTSAQKNPTAFYLCASSSAGSRTEAFFGQGTRLTVV.

The chain links TRBV6-5 to TRBJ2-7, with D maybe TRBD1 (5 bases). There are 13 residues in the CDR3. The V gene lost 6 bases and the J gene lost 1 base, with 10 bases spanning the gap. The germline CDR1 and CDR2 sequences are MNHEY and SVGAGI. The CDR3 protein is CASRDQGSYEQYV. The CDR3 nucleotides are TGTGCCAGCAGGGACCAGGGTTCCTACGAGCAGTACGTC.